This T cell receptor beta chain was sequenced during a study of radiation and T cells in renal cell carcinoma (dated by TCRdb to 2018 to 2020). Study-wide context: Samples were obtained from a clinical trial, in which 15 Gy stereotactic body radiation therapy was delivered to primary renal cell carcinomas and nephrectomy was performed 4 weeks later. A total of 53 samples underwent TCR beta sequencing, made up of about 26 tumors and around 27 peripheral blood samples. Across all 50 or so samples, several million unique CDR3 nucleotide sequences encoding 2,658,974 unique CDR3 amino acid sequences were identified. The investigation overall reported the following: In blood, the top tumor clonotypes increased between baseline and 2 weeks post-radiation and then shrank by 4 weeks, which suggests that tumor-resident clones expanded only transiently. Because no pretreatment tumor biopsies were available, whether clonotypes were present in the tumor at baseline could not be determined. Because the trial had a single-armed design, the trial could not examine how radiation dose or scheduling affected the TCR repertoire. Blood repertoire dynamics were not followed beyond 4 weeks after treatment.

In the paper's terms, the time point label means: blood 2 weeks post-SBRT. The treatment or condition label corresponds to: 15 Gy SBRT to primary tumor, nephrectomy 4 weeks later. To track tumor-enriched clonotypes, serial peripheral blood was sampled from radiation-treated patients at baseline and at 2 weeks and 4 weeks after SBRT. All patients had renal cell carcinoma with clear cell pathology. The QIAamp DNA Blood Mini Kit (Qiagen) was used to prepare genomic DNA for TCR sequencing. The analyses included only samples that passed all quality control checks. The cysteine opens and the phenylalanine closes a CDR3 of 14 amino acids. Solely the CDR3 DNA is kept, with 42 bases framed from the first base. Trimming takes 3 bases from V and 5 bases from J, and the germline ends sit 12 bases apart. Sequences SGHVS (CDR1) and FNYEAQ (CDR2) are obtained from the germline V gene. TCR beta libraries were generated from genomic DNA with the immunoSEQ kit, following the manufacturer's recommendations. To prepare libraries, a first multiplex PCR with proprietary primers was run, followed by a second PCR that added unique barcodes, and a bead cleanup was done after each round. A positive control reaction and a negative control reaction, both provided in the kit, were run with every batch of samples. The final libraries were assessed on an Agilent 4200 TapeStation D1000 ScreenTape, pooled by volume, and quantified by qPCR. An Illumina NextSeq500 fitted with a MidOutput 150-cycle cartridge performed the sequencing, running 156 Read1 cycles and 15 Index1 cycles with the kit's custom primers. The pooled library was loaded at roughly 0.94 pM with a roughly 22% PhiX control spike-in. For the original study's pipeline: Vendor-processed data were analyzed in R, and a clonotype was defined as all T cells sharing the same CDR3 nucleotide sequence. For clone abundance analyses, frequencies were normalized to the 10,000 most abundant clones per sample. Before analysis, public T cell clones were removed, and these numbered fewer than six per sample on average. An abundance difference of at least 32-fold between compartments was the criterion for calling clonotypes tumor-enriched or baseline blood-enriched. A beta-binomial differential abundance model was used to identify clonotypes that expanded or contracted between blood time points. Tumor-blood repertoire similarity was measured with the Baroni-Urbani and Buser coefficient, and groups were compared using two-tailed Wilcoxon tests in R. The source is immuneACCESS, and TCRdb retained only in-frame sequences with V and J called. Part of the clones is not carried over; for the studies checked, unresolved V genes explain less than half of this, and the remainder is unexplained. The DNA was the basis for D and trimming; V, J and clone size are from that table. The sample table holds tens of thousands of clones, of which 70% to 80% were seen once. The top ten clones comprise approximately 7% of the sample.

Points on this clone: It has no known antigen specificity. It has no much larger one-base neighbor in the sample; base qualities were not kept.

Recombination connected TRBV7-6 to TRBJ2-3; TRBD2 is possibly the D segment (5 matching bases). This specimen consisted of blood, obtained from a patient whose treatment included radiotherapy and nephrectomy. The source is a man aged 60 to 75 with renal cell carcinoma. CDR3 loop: CASSLGGGGDTQYF. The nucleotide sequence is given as TGTGCCAGCAGCTTGGGTGGTGGAGGAGATACGCAGTATTTT.